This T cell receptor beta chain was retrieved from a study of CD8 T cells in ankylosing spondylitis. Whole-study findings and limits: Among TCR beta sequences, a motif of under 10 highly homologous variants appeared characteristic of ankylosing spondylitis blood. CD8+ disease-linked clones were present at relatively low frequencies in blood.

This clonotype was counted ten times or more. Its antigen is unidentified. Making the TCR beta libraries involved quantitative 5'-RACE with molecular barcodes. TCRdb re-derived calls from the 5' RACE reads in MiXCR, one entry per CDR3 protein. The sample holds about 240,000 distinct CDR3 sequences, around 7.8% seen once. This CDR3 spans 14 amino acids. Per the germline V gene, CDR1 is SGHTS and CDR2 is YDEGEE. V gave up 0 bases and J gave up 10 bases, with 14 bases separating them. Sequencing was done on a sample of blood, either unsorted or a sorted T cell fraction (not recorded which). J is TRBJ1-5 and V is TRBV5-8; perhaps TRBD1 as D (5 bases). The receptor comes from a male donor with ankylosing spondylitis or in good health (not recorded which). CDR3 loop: CASSLVQAPVPQHF. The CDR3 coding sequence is TGTGCCAGCAGCTTGGTACAGGCCCCTGTCCCCCAGCATTTT.